Following are 16 T cell receptor beta chains from one sample sequenced in a study of T cell changes during pregnancy in multiple sclerosis. Profiled with immunoSEQ multiplex PCR; TCRdb holds only in-frame clones, not every one. The profile shows tens of thousands of clones, more than 75% of them singletons. This material consisted of CD8+ T cells from peripheral blood mononuclear cells, taken before pregnancy. The receptor set was obtained from a female donor with multiple sclerosis, enrolled in a pregnancy study.

The chain employs TRBV7-3 and TRBJ1-3; TRBD1 is a possible D gene (6 bases). V lost 4 bases and J lost 2, with 18 bases in between. This CDR3 has 17 amino acids. The germline V gene has CDR1 SGHTA and CDR2 FQGTGA. CDR3 sequence (DNA): TGTGCCAGCAGCTCTTTCCCGCCAGGGGAAACTGGAAACACCATATATTTT. Translated: CASSSFPPGETGNTIYF.

The CDR3 nucleotides read TGTGCCAGCAGTGACGGACTAGCGGGGGGGCCAGATACGCAGTATTTT. Translation gives CASSDGLAGGPDTQYF. The gene calls are TRBV6-4 and TRBJ2-3; 15 nucleotides agree with TRBD2. The germline V gene has CDR1 MRHNA and CDR2 SNTAGT. The CDR3 has 16 amino acids. The V and J ends lost 2 bases and 4 bases, in that order; junction bases with no gene match: 1.

This chain connects TRBV4-2 to TRBJ2-6, with TRBD2 matching over 8 bases. This CDR3 is built from 15 residues. CDR1 LGHNA and CDR2 YNFKEQ come from the germline V gene. The J segment lost 7 bases and the V segment lost 6 bases, leaving 8 bases of the junction unmatched. CDR3 amino acids: CASRRGVGDANVLTF. The CDR3 DNA follows: TGTGCCAGCAGGCGGGGGGTCGGCGACGCCAACGTCCTGACTTTC.

V gene TRBV4-3 combines with J gene TRBJ1-2; 8 nucleotides match TRBD1. The CDR3 runs 14 residues. V lost 5 bases, J lost 4 bases, and 6 bases stayed unmatched. Germline-derived CDR1 and CDR2 are LGHNA and YSLEER. The CDR3 region has the DNA TGCGCCAGCAGCGCCAGGGACAGGTCCTATGGCTACACCTTC. Its translation is CASSARDRSYGYTF.

The chain employs TRBV29-1 and TRBJ2-7; D might be TRBD1 (5 bases). Germline CDR1 SQVTM, CDR2 ANQGSEA. V dropped 2 bases and J dropped 2 bases, with 13 bases sitting between them. The CDR3 runs 14 residues. Here the CDR3 DNA reads TGCAGCGTTGAAAGTACAGGTCTTGCCTACGAGCAGTACTTC. Translation: CSVESTGLAYEQYF.

This clone was seen just once. The V gene is TRBV7-2, the J gene TRBJ1-1, with D tentatively TRBD1 (6 bases). The germline V and J ends were trimmed by 1 base and 7 bases, with 19 bases remaining between them. CDR1 is SGHTA, CDR2 FQGNSA, per germline. This CDR3 is built from 16 residues. CDR3 sequence: CASSLGTAPSPGEAFF. CDR3 bases: TGTGCCAGCAGCTTAGGGACAGCCCCGTCGCCCGGTGAAGCTTTCTTT.

CDR3 sequence reads: CASSLGDRSLFF. In nucleotides, the CDR3 is TGTGCCAGCAGCTTAGGCGACAGGAGCCTGTTTTTT. The chain has TRBV7-9 and TRBJ1-4; D possibly corresponds to TRBD1 (6 bases). The V and J ends lost 1 base and 14 bases respectively, with 11 bases between them. From germline, CDR1 is SEHNR and CDR2 FQNEAQ (reference sequence). The CDR3 length is 12 residues.

The rearrangement links TRBV2 to TRBJ2-1; 11 nucleotides agree with TRBD1. The J segment lost 2 bases and the V segment lost 5 bases, leaving 5 bases of the junction unmatched. CDR3 length equals 16 residues. CDR1 SNHLY and CDR2 FYNNEI come from the germline V gene. CDR3 in amino acids: CASSPGTGGTYNEQFF. CDR3 nucleotides: TGTGCCAGCAGTCCCGGGACAGGGGGGACCTACAATGAGCAGTTCTTC.

This rearrangement joins TRBV19 to TRBJ2-1, with a tentative D call TRBD1 (5 bases). Germline CDR1 LNHDA, CDR2 SQIVND (reference sequence). V lost 4 bases and J lost 8, with 15 bases in between. The CDR3 totals 14 residues. CDR3 sequence: CASSNTGPIDEQFF. The CDR3 nucleotides read TGTGCCAGTAGTAATACAGGACCCATCGATGAGCAGTTCTTC.

This clone was detected only once. The rearrangement links TRBV19 to TRBJ1-4; 10 nucleotides match TRBD1. V lost 3 bases and J lost 6; bases outside the gene matches: 4. The CDR3 is made up of 15 amino acids. The germline gives CDR1 LNHDA, CDR2 SQIVND (reference sequence). The CDR3 nucleotides are TGTGCCAGTAGTATTGACGGACAGGGGGATGAAAAACTGTTTTTT. Translation: CASSIDGQGDEKLFF.

The rearrangement uses TRBV5-5 and TRBJ1-5; the match to TRBD1 covers 10 bases. The junction had 3 bases not matched to a gene; V was cut back by 4 bases and J by 5 bases. The CDR3 is made up of 14 amino acids. Germline CDR1 reads SGHKS; CDR2 reads YYEKEE (reference sequence). CDR3 region: CASSAGTGDQPQHF. Written as DNA, the CDR3 is TGTGCCAGCAGCGCCGGGACAGGGGATCAGCCCCAGCATTTT. Based on the CDR3 plus reference TRBV5-5 and TRBJ1-5, the full variable domain is DAGVTQSPTHLIKTRGQQVTLRCSPISGHKSVSWYQQVLGQGPQFIFQYYEKEERGRGNFPDRFSARQFPNYSSELNVNALLLGDSALYLCASSAGTGDQPQHFGDGTRLSIL.

The table lists this clone with a count of one. The chain links TRBV4-3 to TRBJ2-3; 13 bases line up with TRBD2. The CDR3 has 16 residues. With 4 bases clipped from V and 4 bases from J, the junction kept 5 bases outside the gene matches. Germline V gene sequence: CDR1 LGHNA, CDR2 YSLEER. The CDR3 is CASSRETSGGSDTQYF. In nucleotides, the CDR3 is TGCGCCAGCAGCCGCGAGACTAGCGGGGGGTCAGATACGCAGTATTTT.

The chain has TRBV4-3 and TRBJ1-3; D gene unclear. The CDR3 length is 14 residues. The V end was cut by 1 base, the J end by 2 bases, with 6 bases between. Germline values: CDR1 LGHNA, CDR2 YSLEER. CDR3 nucleotides: TGCGCCAGCAGCCAAGGACTCCCTGGAAACACCATATATTTT. Its protein is CASSQGLPGNTIYF.

This clone was seen a few times. V and J are TRBV30 and TRBJ1-2, with TRBD1 as a possible D gene (5 bases). V lost 2 bases and J lost 6, with 13 bases in between. Germline CDR1 GTSNPN, CDR2 SVGIG (reference sequence). The CDR3 length is 13 residues. Here the CDR3 reads CAWSLVAGHGYTF. For the CDR3, the DNA is TGTGCCTGGAGTCTTGTGGCGGGGCATGGCTACACCTTC.

The count of this clone is one. The chain carries TRBV6-5 and TRBJ1-2, with 8 bases matching TRBD1. Germline V CDR1 and CDR2: MNHEY, SVGAGI. V dropped 6 bases and J dropped 6; count of bases not matched to a gene: 12. There are 15 residues in the CDR3. In DNA form, the CDR3 reads TGTGCCAGCAGCCTAGCCACAGGGGGGAGGGATGGCTACACCTTC. It yields the protein CASSLATGGRDGYTF.

This clone has only one observation. The chain recombines TRBV27 with TRBJ2-7; 10 bases match TRBD1. After removal of 3 bases from V and 3 bases from J, the junction contained 2 bases not matched to a gene. Germline CDR1 and CDR2: MNHEY and SMNVEV (reference sequence). The CDR3 runs 14 residues. CDR3 coding DNA: TGTGCCAGCAGTTTCGGGACAGGGGTCTACGAGCAGTACTTC. Amino acids: CASSFGTGVYEQYF.